These 22 T cell receptor beta chains were sequenced from one sample in a study of T cells in Graves' hyperthyroidism and ophthalmopathy. Amplified regions were TCR beta CDR3 sequences from RNA transcripts. First-round RT-PCR of the TCR CDR3 relied on the HTBI primer set. TCRdb reanalysed the multiplex PCR reads using MiXCR and keeps one entry per CDR3 protein. The sample lists 190,000 or so distinct CDR3 sequences, approximately 20% seen once, with about 45% in the top ten. Specimen: blood. These receptors originate from a man aged 35 to 55 with Graves' hyperthyroidism.

This clonotype has just a few counts. The chain carries TRBV10-3 and TRBJ1-2; D gene uncertain. Looked up from germline, CDR1 is ENHRY and CDR2 is SYGVKD. This CDR3 spans 13 amino acids. The V end lost 7 bases, the J end lost 6 bases, and 15 bases lay between the germline ends. The CDR3 spells CAIKGTAEHGYTF. The CDR3 DNA follows: TGTGCCATCAAGGGTACCGCCGAACATGGCTACACCTTC.

This clonotype was observed at least ten times. J is TRBJ2-1 and V is TRBV5-8; 9 bases agree with TRBD1. This CDR3 region has 15 residues. Germline values: CDR1 SGHTS, CDR2 YDEGEE. Unmatched junction bases numbered 9, after V lost 4 bases and J lost 7 bases. For the CDR3, the DNA is TGTGCCAGCAGCGCCCGGGACAGGGAAGGGAATGAGCAGTTCTTC. Translating it yields CASSARDREGNEQFF.

This clonotype was seen a handful of times. The V gene is TRBV20-1, the J gene TRBJ1-5; 8 nucleotides line up with TRBD1. This CDR3 contains 15 residues. Trimming took 0 bases from V and 0 from J; bases not matched to a gene: 1. CDR1 DFQATT and CDR2 SNEGSKA come from the germline V gene (reference sequence). In DNA form, the CDR3 reads TGCAGTGCTAGAGAGGACAGGGATAGCAATCAGCCCCAGCATTTT. The encoded protein is CSAREDRDSNQPQHF.

This clonotype was counted at least ten times. The chain employs TRBV6-1 and TRBJ2-3; weak D call: TRBD2 (6 bases). Germline CDR1 MNHNS, CDR2 SASEGT. The CDR3 consists of 13 residues. Deletions cut 6 bases from V and 4 bases from J, with 11 bases between. Here the CDR3 reads CASRNWGADTQYF. CDR3 DNA: TGTGCCAGCAGAAACTGGGGGGCAGATACGCAGTATTTT.

The chain couples TRBV20-1 to TRBJ2-3; tentative D call: TRBD2 (5 bases). The CDR3 loop spans 16 amino acids. Trimming took 0 bases from V and 6 from J, leaving 19 bases between them. Germline V CDR1 and CDR2: DFQATT, SNEGSKA (reference sequence). CDR3 bases: TGCAGTGCTAGAGATTTCGTCTCGGCGGGTGCGGATACGCAGTATTTT. Translating gives CSARDFVSAGADTQYF.

This clonotype was picked up a small number of times. The chain has TRBV5-6 and TRBJ2-1; D remains ambiguous. CDR3 length equals 14 residues. Trimming removed 3 bases at V and 4 bases at J, with 11 bases between. CDR1 is SGHDT, CDR2 YYEEEE, per germline. The CDR3 DNA sequence: TGTGCCAGCAGCTACGCCCACAAATACAATGAGCAGTTCTTC. Amino acid sequence: CASSYAHKYNEQFF.

This clonotype was counted a single time. The chain couples TRBV7-2 to TRBJ2-5, with 8 bases fitting TRBD1. This CDR3 comprises 13 residues. Losses at the gene ends were 5 bases for V and 4 bases for J; bases not matched to a gene: 3. Germline CDR1 and CDR2: SGHTA and FQGNSA. The CDR3 DNA reads as TGTGCCAGCAGCGTCAGGGGGCCAGAGACCCAGTACTTC. Translated: CASSVRGPETQYF.

This clonotype has a count of ten or more. The rearrangement links TRBV5-1 to TRBJ1-4, with D perhaps TRBD1 (6 bases). The length of the CDR3 is 15 residues. The germline V gene encodes CDR1 SGHRS and CDR2 YFSETQ. V gave up 4 bases and J gave up 4 bases, with 14 bases separating them. The CDR3 DNA reads as TGCGCCAGCAGCGAACAGGGCCTCGATAATGAAAAACTGTTTTTT. Its protein is CASSEQGLDNEKLFF.

This clonotype was observed at least ten times. V gene TRBV18 combines with J gene TRBJ2-7, with a possible D match to TRBD2 (5 bases). Per germline, CDR1 KGHSH and CDR2 LQKENI. The CDR3 length is 15 residues. V shed 1 base and J shed 6 bases, with 16 bases lying between them. The CDR3 loop is CASSPRGIGVGEQYF. The CDR3 DNA reads as TGTGCCAGCTCACCACGAGGAATCGGGGTTGGCGAGCAGTACTTC. Filled out from reference TRBV18 and TRBJ2-7, the complete variable domain reads NAGVMQNPRHLVRRRGQEARLRCSPMKGHSHVYWYRQLPEEGLKFMVYLQKENIIDESGMPKERFSAEFPKEGPSILRIQQVVRGDSAAYFCASSPRGIGVGEQYFGPGTRLTVT.

The chain combines TRBV6-1 with TRBJ2-3; D is uncertain. This CDR3 comprises 13 residues. The V end was cut by 6 bases, the J end by 0 bases, with 7 bases between. The germline gives CDR1 MNHNS, CDR2 SASEGT. CDR3 residues: CASRQTSTDTQYF. The CDR3 DNA sequence: TGTGCCAGCAGGCAGACTAGCACAGATACGCAGTATTTT.

The chain combines TRBV11-2 with TRBJ2-1; D could derive from TRBD1 or TRBD2 (6 bases each). Trimming pared 1 base from V and 8 bases from J, leaving 15 bases between. This CDR3 region has 15 residues. Germline CDR1 reads SGHAT; CDR2 reads FQNNGV. The CDR3 nucleotides are TGTGCCAGCAGCTTAGTAGTGGGGGGCCGTCATGAGCAGTTCTTC. The encoded protein is CASSLVVGGRHEQFF. Looking up the rest from reference TRBV11-2 and TRBJ2-1 gives the full variable domain: EAGVAQSPRYKIIEKRQSVAFWCNPISGHATLYWYQQILGQGPKLLIQFQNNGVVDDSQLPKDRFSAERLKGVDSTLKIQPAKLEDSAVYLCASSLVVGGRHEQFFGPGTRLTVL.

Here the CDR3 DNA reads TGTGCCAGCAGCTTATCTGGGGCAGGCTACACTGAAGCTTTCTTT. Its translation is CASSLSGAGYTEAFF. The V gene is TRBV11-2, the J gene TRBJ1-1; weak D call: TRBD1 (5 bases). The CDR3 covers 15 residues. Looked up from germline, CDR1 is SGHAT and CDR2 is FQNNGV. Trimming took 2 bases from V and 3 from J, leaving 13 bases between them.

J is TRBJ2-2 and V is TRBV15, with TRBD2 identical over 10 bases. The junction had 9 bases not matched to a gene; V was cut back by 2 bases and J by 6 bases. The CDR3 has 17 amino acids. Germline CDR1 reads LNHNV; CDR2 reads YYDKDF (reference sequence). The CDR3 DNA follows: TGTGCCACCAGCAGAAATTTAGCGGGGGGTAGCGCCGGGGAGCTGTTTTTT. Translated: CATSRNLAGGSAGELFF.

This clonotype was found many times. Written as DNA, the CDR3 is TGTGCCAGCAGCACTCTGCGGGGGAACACCGGGGAGCTGTTTTTT. Encoded protein: CASSTLRGNTGELFF. The gene calls are TRBV28 and TRBJ2-2; D is possibly TRBD2 (6 bases). V lost 6 bases to trimming and J lost 1 base, with 12 bases between them. Germline loops: CDR1 MDHEN, CDR2 SYDVKM. The CDR3 extends over 15 amino acids.

This clonotype was counted ten times or more. The chain recombines TRBV20-1 with TRBJ2-1; 12 nucleotides line up with TRBD2. Germline V gene sequence: CDR1 DFQATT, CDR2 SNEGSKA (reference sequence). V was pared by 6 bases and J by 0 bases, with 9 bases of the junction left unmatched. This CDR3 region has 17 residues. The CDR3 is CSAMTSGGRSSYNEQFF. The CDR3 coding sequence is TGCAGTGCCATGACTAGCGGGGGCCGTAGCTCCTACAATGAGCAGTTCTTC.

The rearrangement uses TRBV10-3 and TRBJ2-5; 9 positions agree with TRBD1. Trimming removed 10 bases from V and 5 bases from J; junction bases left unmatched: 26. In germline, CDR1 is ENHRY, CDR2 SYGVKD. The CDR3 contains 19 residues. The CDR3 spells CATQNRDRVGPTNGETQYF. CDR3 sequence (DNA): TGTGCCACCCAGAATCGGGACAGGGTGGGCCCCACCAATGGTGAGACCCAGTACTTC.

This clonotype was counted only a few times. DNA of the CDR3: TGCAGCGTTGCGACCGGAGGGAGTGGCTACACCTTC. Translated, it gives CSVATGGSGYTF. The V call is TRBV29-1, the J call TRBJ1-2, with no clear D. The V end was cut by 4 bases, the J end by 7 bases, with 13 bases between. The CDR3 covers 12 residues. Germline V CDR1 and CDR2: SQVTM, ANQGSEA.

This clonotype was seen just once. The chain is built from TRBV5-4 and TRBJ1-1; no definite D call. Germline CDR1 and CDR2: SGHNT and YYREEE (reference sequence). The CDR3 is made up of 12 amino acids. V lost 6 bases and J 7 bases, leaving 13 bases between the germline ends. CDR3 sequence (DNA): TGTGCCAGCACCCTTGGTGGAGATGAAGCTTTCTTT. Translating it yields CASTLGGDEAFF.

The chain couples TRBV20-1 to TRBJ2-7, with D maybe TRBD1 (6 bases). Germline CDR1 reads DFQATT; CDR2 reads SNEGSKA (reference sequence). With 5 bases removed from V and 4 bases from J, the gap between germline ends came to 12 bases. The CDR3 runs 12 residues. The CDR3 DNA sequence: TGCAGTGCTGATAAGACAGGTTACGAGCAGTACTTC. Its protein is CSADKTGYEQYF.

In this sample, this clonotype turned up a few times. V is TRBV20-1 and J is TRBJ2-1; 14 nucleotides match TRBD2. The CDR3 is made up of 15 amino acids. Trimming removed 6 bases from V and 6 bases from J; junction bases left unmatched: 7. CDR1 is DFQATT, CDR2 SNEGSKA, per germline (reference sequence). The CDR3 region has the DNA TGCAGTGCCCCCCCGACTAGCGGGGGGGCCAATGAGCAGTTCTTC. Amino acid sequence: CSAPPTSGGANEQFF.

This clonotype has a count of ten or more. The chain uses TRBV7-2 and TRBJ2-7; TRBD2 matches 14 bases. The germline CDR1 and CDR2 sequences are SGHTA and FQGNSA. CDR3 length: 17 amino acids. Trimming at V came to 5 bases and at J to 3 bases, leaving 9 bases not matched to a gene. The CDR3 sequence is CASSPGGLAGGLYEQYF. The CDR3 coding sequence is TGTGCCAGCAGCCCAGGAGGACTAGCGGGGGGACTCTACGAGCAGTACTTC.

In this sample, this clonotype turned up a few times. This chain connects TRBV25-1 to TRBJ2-7; D not resolved. Germline values: CDR1 MGHDK, CDR2 SYGVNS. Trimming shortened V by 1 base and J by 0 bases, and 13 bases separated the two germline ends. The CDR3 consists of 16 residues. CDR3 amino acids: CASSESAGRSSYEQYF. CDR3 coding DNA: TGTGCCAGCAGTGAATCGGCAGGACGGAGCTCCTACGAGCAGTACTTC.